These 14 T cell receptor beta chains share one sample of origin, sequenced in a study of T-cell reconstitution after alpha-beta-depleted transplantation in children. The library targeted TCRbeta and was prepared with unique molecular identifiers. TCRdb passed the PCR reads through MiXCR, listing each CDR3 protein once. Of a few hundred thousand distinct CDR3 sequences listed, around 17% were seen once; the top ten hold roughly 3.3%. The sequences come from PBMCs from the stem cell graft donor, collected from the stem cell graft. The origin of the receptors is a human donor who donated a stem cell graft to a child with acute lymphoblastic leukemia.

The chain links TRBV18 to TRBJ1-1; TRBD1 is a possible D gene (5 bases). CDR1 is KGHSH and CDR2 is LQKENI in the germline V gene. This CDR3 region has 13 residues. Between the trimmed V and J ends, which lost 1 base and 3 bases, there was a span of 6 bases. CDR3 nucleotides: TGTGCCAGCTCACCACAAGGGGACACTGAAGCTTTCTTT. Its protein is CASSPQGDTEAFF. The entire variable domain, with the rest obtained from reference TRBV18 and TRBJ1-1, is as follows: NAGVMQNPRHLVRRRGQEARLRCSPMKGHSHVYWYRQLPEEGLKFMVYLQKENIIDESGMPKERFSAEFPKEGPSILRIQQVVRGDSAAYFCASSPQGDTEAFFGQGTRLTVV.

The chain carries TRBV5-1 and TRBJ2-7, with 11 bases identical to TRBD2. Germline trimming cut 3 bases from V and 3 bases from J; bases unmatched to any gene: 5. The CDR3 runs to 15 residues. The germline V gene encodes CDR1 SGHRS and CDR2 YFSETQ. CDR3 in DNA: TGCGCCAGCAGCTCAGGGACTAGCGGATACTACGAGCAGTACTTC. As protein: CASSSGTSGYYEQYF.

The V and J genes are TRBV12-3 or TRBV12-4 and TRBJ1-1, with D possibly TRBD1 on 6 matching bases. V was clipped by 10 bases and J by 1 base, with 16 bases between them. This CDR3 is 14 amino acids long. CDR3 amino acids: CATRDPDRNTEAFF. The DNA of the CDR3 is TGTGCCACAAGGGATCCGGACAGGAACACTGAAGCTTTCTTT.

The V gene is TRBV6-5, the J gene TRBJ2-1; the D is unclear. The CDR3 sequence is 13 residues long. Trimming left V 2 bases short and J 6 bases short, with 8 bases between. The germline CDR1 and CDR2 sequences are MNHEY and SVGAGI. CDR3 residues: CASSYGVLNEQFF. The DNA for the CDR3 is TGTGCCAGCAGTTACGGGGTCCTCAATGAGCAGTTCTTC.

The V call is TRBV6-4, the J call TRBJ2-1; D is perhaps TRBD1 (6 bases). Trimming left V 6 bases short and J 7 bases short, with 16 bases between. This CDR3 comprises 14 residues. CDR1 and CDR2 (germline): MRHNA, SNTAGT. The CDR3 DNA sequence: TGTGCCAGCAGCGACAGGACCTTTGGGAATGAGCAGTTCTTC. Its protein is CASSDRTFGNEQFF.

This chain links TRBV6-1 with TRBJ1-4; D perhaps matches TRBD1 (5 bases). V was trimmed by 6 bases and J by 8 bases, leaving 19 bases between them. Germline assignment: CDR1 MNHNS and CDR2 SASEGT. This CDR3 region has 15 residues. This CDR3 reads CASRKGQGGGEKLFF. Written as DNA, the CDR3 is TGTGCCAGCAGAAAAGGGCAGGGAGGAGGGGAAAAACTGTTTTTT.

The chain combines TRBV20-1 with TRBJ2-7; D ambiguous. Looked up from germline, CDR1 is DFQATT and CDR2 is SNEGSKA (reference sequence). The length of the CDR3 is 14 residues. The V end was cut by 1 base, the J end by 0 bases, with 10 bases between. CDR3 sequence reads: CSARGFSNSYEQYF. The DNA for the CDR3 is TGCAGTGCTAGAGGGTTTTCGAACTCCTACGAGCAGTACTTC.

This clonotype was detected ten times or more. The V and J genes are TRBV29-1 and TRBJ1-4; 8 bases agree with TRBD1. Germline V gene sequence: CDR1 SQVTM, CDR2 ANQGSEA. This CDR3 region has 13 residues. V dropped 5 bases and J dropped 8; count of bases not matched to a gene: 7. CDR3 protein: CSVSGTGGEKLFF. DNA of the CDR3: TGCAGCGTTTCCGGGACAGGTGGAGAAAAACTGTTTTTT.

This clonotype has a handful of counts. V gene TRBV20-1 combines with J gene TRBJ2-1; 11 bases agree with TRBD1. CDR3 length equals 17 residues. V lost 0 bases, J lost 3 bases, and 7 bases stayed unmatched. The V gene's germline CDR1 is DFQATT and CDR2 SNEGSKA (reference sequence). CDR3 sequence: CSARDLRTGGSYNEQFF. The CDR3 DNA reads TGCAGTGCTAGAGACCTCCGGACAGGGGGCAGCTACAATGAGCAGTTCTTC.

The chain combines TRBV7-2 with TRBJ2-6, with 9 bases that match TRBD1. V lost 6 bases to trimming and J lost 0 bases; unmatched junction nucleotides: 12. The germline V gene has CDR1 SGHTA and CDR2 FQGNSA. There are 19 residues in the CDR3. CDR3 sequence: CASRFALGQGSSGANVLTF. The CDR3 DNA sequence: TGTGCCAGCAGGTTCGCTTTGGGACAGGGCTCCTCTGGGGCCAACGTCCTGACTTTC.

This clonotype was counted between two and nine times. The rearrangement joins TRBV7-8 to TRBJ2-7, with 8 positions matching TRBD1. The CDR3 runs to 15 residues. In germline, CDR1 is SGHVS, CDR2 FQNEAQ. V lost 0 bases to trimming and J lost 0 bases; unmatched junction nucleotides: 1. As DNA, the CDR3 is TGTGCCAGCAGCTTAGCGGACAGGGACTCCTACGAGCAGTACTTC. Translation gives CASSLADRDSYEQYF.

The gene calls are TRBV11-1 and TRBJ1-1; D ambiguous. Germline loops: CDR1 SGHAT, CDR2 FQDESV (reference sequence). The CDR3 is made up of 13 amino acids. The ends were cut back, 3 bases at V and 1 base at J, with 6 bases in the middle. CDR3: CASSFSQNTEAFF. Here the CDR3 DNA reads TGTGCCAGCAGCTTTAGTCAGAACACTGAAGCTTTCTTT.

The rearrangement joins TRBV20-1 to TRBJ2-4; maybe TRBD2 (6 bases). This CDR3 contains 15 residues. The V end was cut by 3 bases, the J end by 6 bases, with 18 bases between. Germline V gene data show CDR1 as DFQATT and CDR2 as SNEGSKA (reference sequence). CDR3 nucleotides: TGCAGTGCTAGGGGGTCCAGGGAGGTCGGAAACATTCAGTACTTC. Translating it yields CSARGSREVGNIQYF.

The rearrangement links TRBV12-3 or TRBV12-4 to TRBJ2-4; D is unclear. Trimming stripped 5 bases from V and 1 base from J, with 15 bases between. The CDR3 sequence is 16 residues long. Here the CDR3 reads CASSPGRSRAKNIQYF. The CDR3 DNA reads as TGTGCCAGCAGTCCCGGACGGAGTAGGGCCAAAAACATTCAGTACTTC.